These T cell receptor beta chains were read from a single sample in a study of long-term antiretroviral therapy in people with HIV. This table comes from immunoSEQ multiplex PCR, and its TCRdb copy is limited to in-frame clones, with some not included. Of under 30,000 clones in the sample, 90% to 95% were seen once. Sequences were derived from unsorted PBMCs, sampled 7.3 to 7.5 years after starting antiretroviral therapy. These receptors originate from a man aged 50-60 years with HIV. The CDR3 runs from the conserved cysteine through the conserved F or W. Each record gives: clone size, V gene, J gene, D gene, CDR3 DNA, CDR3 protein. The D gene is left open where the match is weak. Only some rows state a clone size, as once, few, many or a class for expanded clones.

once	TRBV19	TRBJ2-2	NA	TGTGCCAGTAGTGGAAGCACTAGGGCCTTGAACACCGGGGAGCTGTTTTTT	CASSGSTRALNTGELFF
NA	TRBV2	TRBJ2-1	NA	TGTGCCAGCAGTAGAAATGGGGGCTCCTACAATGAGCAGTTCTTC	CASSRNGGSYNEQFF
NA	TRBV5-6	TRBJ1-6	TRBD1	TGTGCCAGCAGCTTGGGGACAGGCCCTAATTCACCCCTCCACTTT	CASSLGTGPNSPLHF
NA	TRBV5-4	TRBJ1-2	NA	TGTGCCAGCAGCCAGCTGGCCAGGGTGGACTATGGCTACACCTTC	CASSQLARVDYGYTF
NA	TRBV15	TRBJ1-2	NA	TGTGCCACCAGCAGCGTTGGGGGGGACTATGGCTACACCTTC	CATSSVGGDYGYTF
NA	TRBV5-6	TRBJ2-7	NA	TGTGCCAGCAGCTTAGGGACGGCCAACTACGAGCAGTACTTC	CASSLGTANYEQYF
NA	TRBV7-3	TRBJ1-6	TRBD1	TGTGCCAGCAGCTTACGCCCGGGGACAGGGGGCGGAATCCTCCACTTT	CASSLRPGTGGGILHF
NA	TRBV29-1	TRBJ2-1	TRBD1	TGCAGCGTTGCTACAGGGGTGCATGAGCAGTTCTTC	CSVATGVHEQFF
NA	TRBV19	TRBJ2-6	NA	TGTGCCAGCTCGCTCTTGGGGAGTGGGGCCAACGTCCTGACTTTC	CASSLLGSGANVLTF
NA	TRBV30	TRBJ1-1	NA	TGTGCCTATTTGAACACTGAAGCTTTCTTT	CAYLNTEAFF
once	TRBV28	TRBJ2-3	TRBD2	TGTGCCAGCAGTGATTTAGCGGGGGGTCGCACAGATACGCAGTATTTT	CASSDLAGGRTDTQYF
NA	TRBV11-2	TRBJ2-6	NA	TGTGCCAGCAGCTTATTTAGGGGCCCTAGCTCTGGGGCCAACGTCCTGACTTTC	CASSLFRGPSSGANVLTF
NA	TRBV7-6	TRBJ1-5	TRBD1	TGTGCCAGCAGCTTAGGGGACAGGGGGTATCAGCCCCAGCATTTT	CASSLGDRGYQPQHF
NA	TRBV5-1	TRBJ1-3	NA	TGCGCCAGCAGCTCGGGGGTCGGAAACACCATATATTTT	CASSSGVGNTIYF
NA	TRBV6-6	TRBJ2-1	NA	TGTGCCAGCAGTTCCGTCCTAGGACGTACCTACAATGAGCAGTTCTTC	CASSSVLGRTYNEQFF
NA	TRBV7-3	TRBJ2-2	TRBD2	TGTGCCAGCAGCCAAAGCGGGGGGACAAACACCGGGGAGCTGTTTTTT	CASSQSGGTNTGELFF
NA	TRBV5-1	TRBJ2-1	NA	TGCGCCAGCAGCTTGCTTCGCATCAATGAGCAGTTCTTC	CASSLLRINEQFF
NA	TRBV6-1	TRBJ2-7	NA	TGTGCCAGCACCCCCACCGGCTACGAGCAGTACTTC	CASTPTGYEQYF
NA	TRBV19	TRBJ1-2	NA	TGTGCCAGTAGTATTGGTATCGGCAGTCCGTACACCTTC	CASSIGIGSPYTF
NA	TRBV11-2	TRBJ2-7	TRBD1	TGTGCCAGCAGCTACGCCGGGACAGGGCTCTACGAGCAGTACTTC	CASSYAGTGLYEQYF
NA	TRBV25-1	TRBJ2-7	NA	TGTGCCAGCAGTCCAGTCGCCAAGGTCCCCCACGAGCAGTACTTC	CASSPVAKVPHEQYF
NA	TRBV2	TRBJ1-2	NA	TGTGCCAGCAGCGAGACGTTCGTAAACTATGGCTACACCTTC	CASSETFVNYGYTF
NA	TRBV7-2	TRBJ2-7	NA	TGTGCCAGCAGCCAAGAACAGGGTGGCGAGCAGTACTTC	CASSQEQGGEQYF
NA	TRBV19	TRBJ1-5	NA	TGTGCCAGTAAAGGGGCAGGCAATCAGCCCCAGCATTTT	CASKGAGNQPQHF
NA	TRBV18	TRBJ2-7	NA	TGTGCCAGCTCCCCGCGGGACAGCTCCTACGAGCAGTACTTC	CASSPRDSSYEQYF